The 21 T cell receptor beta chains presented below share a single source sample, sequenced in a study of cytomegalovirus exposure and HLA in healthy donors. Use of 60 Vbeta and 13 Jbeta primers characterized the PCR. Some clones are missing from TCRdb's copy, which holds only in-frame ones; the method was immunoSEQ multiplex PCR. This table holds about 250,000 clones, about three quarters found once. Sequencing was performed on PBMCs. The receptors come from a boy younger than 18 in good health and CMV-seronegative.

The J gene is TRBJ1-2, the V gene TRBV7-3; TRBD1 aligns across 7 bases. The CDR3 is 13 residues long. Germline CDR1 SGHTA, CDR2 FQGTGA. Trimming removed 5 bases from V and 4 bases from J; junction bases left unmatched: 4. The CDR3 loop is CASSRQGIYGYTF. CDR3 bases: TGTGCCAGCAGCCGACAGGGTATCTATGGCTACACCTTC.

The CDR3 region has the DNA TGTGCCAGCAGTTCGGACAGGGGGCCCTATAATTCACCCCTCCACTTT. Translation: CASSSDRGPYNSPLHF. The rearrangement uses TRBV27 and TRBJ1-6, with 11 bases that match TRBD1. The CDR3 has 16 amino acids. Germline V gene sequence: CDR1 MNHEY, CDR2 SMNVEV (reference sequence). Trimming removed 4 bases from V and 2 bases from J; junction bases left unmatched: 1.

The DNA for the CDR3 is TGCGCCAGTAAACAGGGGGAACGATACGAGCAGTACTTC. It codes for CASKQGERYEQYF. The chain recombines TRBV5-1 with TRBJ2-7; TRBD1 agrees at 8 bases. This CDR3 comprises 13 residues. CDR1 is SGHRS, CDR2 YFSETQ, per germline. Germline trimming cut 8 bases from V and 4 bases from J; bases unmatched to any gene: 8.

The gene calls are TRBV6-5 and TRBJ2-7; TRBD1 is a possible D gene (6 bases). The germline V gene has CDR1 MNHEY and CDR2 SVGAGI. The V and J ends lost 5 bases and 9 bases respectively, with 17 bases between them. This CDR3 contains 13 residues. The CDR3 DNA reads as TGTGCCAGCAGTCAAGGGCAGGGGTCGGGGCAGTACTTC. Its translation: CASSQGQGSGQYF.

The rearrangement links TRBV5-4 to TRBJ2-7; no firm D call. The CDR3 sequence is 12 residues long. The germline CDR1 and CDR2 sequences are SGHNT and YYREEE (reference sequence). Deletions cut 2 bases from V and 3 bases from J, with 6 bases between. CDR3 coding DNA: TGTGCCAGCAGCTTTGAGGTCTACGAGCAGTACTTC. This codes for CASSFEVYEQYF.

The J gene is TRBJ1-1, the V gene TRBV7-6; D is unclear. In germline, CDR1 is SGHVS, CDR2 FNYEAQ. The length of the CDR3 is 15 residues. V shed 1 base and J shed 0 bases, with 9 bases lying between them. The DNA of the CDR3 is TGTGCCAGCAGCTTAGGCCCAACTATGAACACTGAAGCTTTCTTT. It is translated as CASSLGPTMNTEAFF.

The rearrangement links TRBV6-5 to TRBJ2-1; 13 positions match TRBD2. CDR1 and CDR2 from the germline V gene are MNHEY and SVGAGI. This CDR3 has 15 residues. The V segment lost 0 bases and the J segment 9 bases; nucleotides outside the gene matches: 2. This CDR3 reads CASSYSLAGGCEQFF. In nucleotides, the CDR3 is TGTGCCAGCAGTTACTCACTAGCGGGGGGGTGTGAGCAGTTCTTC.

The J gene is TRBJ2-7, the V gene TRBV7-9, with 11 positions matching TRBD2. J gave up 3 bases and V 5 bases, and 6 bases lay outside the gene matches. The CDR3 length is 15 residues. Germline assignment: CDR1 SEHNR and CDR2 FQNEAQ (reference sequence). The CDR3: CASSKLAGVGYEQYF. The CDR3 DNA reads as TGTGCCAGCAGCAAACTAGCGGGAGTGGGCTACGAGCAGTACTTC.

The chain joins TRBV7-2 to TRBJ1-2; tentative D call: TRBD1 (5 bases). V was clipped by 5 bases and J by 2 bases, with 21 bases between them. CDR3 length: 17 residues. Germline lookup yields CDR1 SGHTA and CDR2 FQGNSA. CDR3: CASSPGSPAGWNYGYTF. The CDR3 DNA reads TGTGCCAGCAGCCCCGGGTCCCCCGCAGGGTGGAACTATGGCTACACCTTC.

With regard to this clone: Other DNA sequences from this sample encode an identical CDR3 as well. J is TRBJ1-1 and V is TRBV9, with a weak D call TRBD1 (5 bases). The V gene lost 2 bases and the J gene lost 0 bases, with 8 bases spanning the gap. In germline, CDR1 is SGDLS, CDR2 YYNGEE. The CDR3 is made up of 14 amino acids. The CDR3 protein is CASSVGRVNTEAFF. The CDR3 nucleotides are TGTGCCAGCAGCGTGGGGCGCGTGAACACTGAAGCTTTCTTT.

This chain uses TRBV4-1 with TRBJ2-3; no definite D call. Trimming pared 1 base from V and 4 bases from J, leaving 15 bases between. This CDR3 is 16 amino acids long. Germline loops: CDR1 MGHRA, CDR2 YSYEKL. The CDR3 reads CASSQVVSPVADTQYF. The CDR3 nucleotides are TGCGCCAGCAGCCAAGTCGTTAGCCCGGTCGCAGATACGCAGTATTTT.

The V and J genes are TRBV27 and TRBJ2-4, with a tentative D call TRBD1 (6 bases). The V end was cut by 0 bases, the J end by 6 bases, with 9 bases between. The CDR3 runs 14 residues. From germline, CDR1 is MNHEY and CDR2 SMNVEV (reference sequence). The CDR3 region is CASSLSPGVNIQYF. CDR3 nucleotides: TGTGCCAGCAGTTTATCGCCAGGGGTAAACATTCAGTACTTC.

J is TRBJ2-3 and V is TRBV7-3, with a possible D match to TRBD2 (5 bases). There are 15 residues in the CDR3. CDR1 is SGHTA and CDR2 is FQGTGA in the germline V gene. Trimming took off 1 base at V and 1 base at J, with 9 bases between the two ends. The DNA of the CDR3 is TGTGCCAGCAGCTTAAACGGGGTCGGCACAGATACGCAGTATTTT. It yields the protein CASSLNGVGTDTQYF.

This clone has just a few counts. The chain recombines TRBV19 with TRBJ2-6; 9 nucleotides match TRBD1. J lost 1 base, V lost 5 bases, and 12 bases had no gene match. Germline lookup yields CDR1 LNHDA and CDR2 SQIVND (reference sequence). CDR3 length: 19 amino acids. This CDR3 reads CASSGRRTGVFSGANVLTF. The CDR3 DNA follows: TGTGCCAGTAGTGGAAGGAGGACAGGGGTCTTTTCTGGGGCCAACGTCCTGACTTTC.

This clone was seen once. V and J are TRBV2 and TRBJ2-6; D is perhaps TRBD1 (6 bases). The CDR3 length is 17 residues. V lost 11 bases to trimming and J lost 0 bases, with 20 bases between them. Looked up from germline, CDR1 is SNHLY and CDR2 is FYNNEI. In DNA form, the CDR3 reads TGTGCCTTCCCTTTACAGGGAGACCCCTCTGGGGCCAACGTCCTGACTTTC. Its translation: CAFPLQGDPSGANVLTF.

The chain recombines TRBV5-1 with TRBJ2-1; 8 nucleotides align to TRBD2. Per the germline V gene, CDR1 is SGHRS and CDR2 is YFSETQ. CDR3 length equals 17 residues. Germline trimming cut 0 bases from V and 1 base from J; bases unmatched to any gene: 6. CDR3 coding DNA: TGCGCCAGCAGCTTGGGGGTAGCGGGGACTTCCTACAATGAGCAGTTCTTC. Encoded protein: CASSLGVAGTSYNEQFF.

This sequence joins TRBV2 and TRBJ1-2; D is perhaps TRBD1 (6 bases). Germline V gives CDR1 SNHLY, CDR2 FYNNEI. This CDR3 contains 15 residues. V was clipped by 1 base and J by 7 bases, with 16 bases between them. This CDR3 is CASSEGTALRGGYTF. Here the CDR3 DNA reads TGTGCCAGCAGTGAAGGGACAGCCCTGAGGGGTGGCTACACCTTC.

The chain recombines TRBV7-8 with TRBJ2-7, with 8 bases aligning to TRBD1. There are 15 residues in the CDR3. With 4 bases clipped from V and 5 bases from J, the junction kept 10 bases outside the gene matches. Germline CDR1 and CDR2: SGHVS and FQNEAQ. This CDR3 reads CASSSPGQGADEQYF. CDR3 nucleotides: TGTGCCAGCAGCTCCCCCGGACAGGGAGCCGACGAGCAGTACTTC.

This chain joins TRBV7-9 and TRBJ2-7; possible D gene TRBD2, 5 bases. The germline V gene encodes CDR1 SEHNR and CDR2 FQNEAQ (reference sequence). This CDR3 has 13 residues. The V end was cut by 6 bases, the J end by 6 bases, with 15 bases between. CDR3 nucleotide sequence: TGTGCCAGCAGACCCGACGGGAATGGCGAGCAGTACTTC. This codes for CASRPDGNGEQYF.

This clone appeared once. The J gene is TRBJ2-1, the V gene TRBV19; D is perhaps TRBD2 (6 bases). V was clipped by 6 bases and J by 6 bases, with 15 bases between them. The CDR3 totals 14 residues. The germline V gene encodes CDR1 LNHDA and CDR2 SQIVND (reference sequence). CDR3 loop: CASSSPGLANEQFF. The DNA for the CDR3 is TGTGCCAGTAGCTCGCCGGGACTGGCCAATGAGCAGTTCTTC.

The chain uses TRBV2 and TRBJ1-2; D gene uncertain. The CDR3 sequence is 12 residues long. V was cut by 3 bases and J by 4 bases, with 6 bases left in between. Germline V lookup: CDR1 SNHLY, CDR2 FYNNEI. Here the CDR3 reads CASSDISYGYTF. In DNA form, the CDR3 reads TGTGCCAGCAGTGATATCAGCTATGGCTACACCTTC.